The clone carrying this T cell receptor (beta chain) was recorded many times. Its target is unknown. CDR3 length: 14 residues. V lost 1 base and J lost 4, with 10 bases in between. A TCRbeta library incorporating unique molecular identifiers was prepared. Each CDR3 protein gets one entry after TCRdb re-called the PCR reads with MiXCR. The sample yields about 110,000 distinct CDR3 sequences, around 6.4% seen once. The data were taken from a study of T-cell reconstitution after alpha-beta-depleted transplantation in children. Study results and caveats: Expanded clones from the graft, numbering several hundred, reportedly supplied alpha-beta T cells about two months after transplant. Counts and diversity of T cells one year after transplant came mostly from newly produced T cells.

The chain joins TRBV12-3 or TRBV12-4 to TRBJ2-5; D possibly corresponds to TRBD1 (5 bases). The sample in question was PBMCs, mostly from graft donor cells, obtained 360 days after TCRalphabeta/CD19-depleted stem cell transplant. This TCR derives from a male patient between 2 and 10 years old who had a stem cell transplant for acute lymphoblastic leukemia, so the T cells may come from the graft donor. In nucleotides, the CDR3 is TGTGCCAGCAGTTTAGGGCAGGGTGGAGAGACCCAGTACTTC. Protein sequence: CASSLGQGGETQYF.